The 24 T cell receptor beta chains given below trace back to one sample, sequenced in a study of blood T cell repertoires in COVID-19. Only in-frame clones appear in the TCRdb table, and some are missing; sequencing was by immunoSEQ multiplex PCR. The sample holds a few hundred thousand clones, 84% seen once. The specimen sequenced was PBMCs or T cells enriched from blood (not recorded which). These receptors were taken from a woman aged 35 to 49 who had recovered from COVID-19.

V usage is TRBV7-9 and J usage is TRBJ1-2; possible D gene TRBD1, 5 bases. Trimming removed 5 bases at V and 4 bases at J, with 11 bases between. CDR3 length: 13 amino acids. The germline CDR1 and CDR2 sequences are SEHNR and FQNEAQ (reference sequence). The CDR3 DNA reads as TGTGCCAGCAGCCCCACAGGTCTCTATGGCTACACCTTC. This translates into CASSPTGLYGYTF.

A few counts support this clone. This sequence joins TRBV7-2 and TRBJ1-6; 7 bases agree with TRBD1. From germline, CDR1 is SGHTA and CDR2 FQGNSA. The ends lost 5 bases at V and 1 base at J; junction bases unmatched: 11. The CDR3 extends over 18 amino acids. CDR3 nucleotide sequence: TGTGCCAGCAGCAAAATCGGCCAGGGGGTTTCCTATAATTCACCCCTCCACTTT. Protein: CASSKIGQGVSYNSPLHF.

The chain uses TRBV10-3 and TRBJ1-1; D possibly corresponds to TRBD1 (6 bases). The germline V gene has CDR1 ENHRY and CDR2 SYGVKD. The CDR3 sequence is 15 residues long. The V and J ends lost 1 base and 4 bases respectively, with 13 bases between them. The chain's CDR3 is CAISEFGGQSTEAFF. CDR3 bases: TGTGCCATCAGTGAGTTTGGGGGCCAGAGCACTGAAGCTTTCTTT.

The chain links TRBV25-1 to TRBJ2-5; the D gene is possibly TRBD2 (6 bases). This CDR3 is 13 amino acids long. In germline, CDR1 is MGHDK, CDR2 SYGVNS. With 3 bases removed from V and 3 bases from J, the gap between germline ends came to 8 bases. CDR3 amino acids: CASSDGGKETQYF. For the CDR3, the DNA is TGTGCCAGCAGTGACGGGGGTAAAGAGACCCAGTACTTC.

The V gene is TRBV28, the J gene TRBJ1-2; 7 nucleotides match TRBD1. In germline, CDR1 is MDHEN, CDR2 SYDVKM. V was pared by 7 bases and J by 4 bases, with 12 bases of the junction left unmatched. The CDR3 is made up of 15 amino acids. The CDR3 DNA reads TGTGCCAGCAAACTCCCGACAGGGCTTGGCTATGGCTACACCTTC. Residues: CASKLPTGLGYGYTF.

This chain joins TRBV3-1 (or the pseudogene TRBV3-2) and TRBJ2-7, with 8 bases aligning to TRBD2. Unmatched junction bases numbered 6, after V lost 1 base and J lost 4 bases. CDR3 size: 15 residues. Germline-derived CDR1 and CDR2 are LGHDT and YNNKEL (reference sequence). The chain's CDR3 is CASSQVSGGFYEQYF. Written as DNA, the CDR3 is TGTGCCAGCAGCCAAGTCAGCGGGGGATTTTACGAGCAGTACTTC.

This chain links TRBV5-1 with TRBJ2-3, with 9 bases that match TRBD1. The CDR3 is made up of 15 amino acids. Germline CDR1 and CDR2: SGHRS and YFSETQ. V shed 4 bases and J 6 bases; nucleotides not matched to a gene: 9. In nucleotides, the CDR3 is TGCGCCAGCAGCCAGATACAGGGGGCGCCGGATACGCAGTATTTT. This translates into CASSQIQGAPDTQYF. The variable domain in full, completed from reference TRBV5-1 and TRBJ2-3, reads KAGVTQTPRYLIKTRGQQVTLSCSPISGHRSVSWYQQTPGQGLQFLFEYFSETQRNKGNFPGRFSGRQFSNSRSEMNVSTLELGDSALYLCASSQIQGAPDTQYFGPGTRLTVL.

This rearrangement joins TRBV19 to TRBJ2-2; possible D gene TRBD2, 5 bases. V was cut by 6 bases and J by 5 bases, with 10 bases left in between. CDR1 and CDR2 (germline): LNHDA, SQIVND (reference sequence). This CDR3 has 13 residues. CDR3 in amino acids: CASSPSLTGELFF. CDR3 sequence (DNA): TGTGCCAGTAGCCCTAGCCTTACCGGGGAGCTGTTTTTT.

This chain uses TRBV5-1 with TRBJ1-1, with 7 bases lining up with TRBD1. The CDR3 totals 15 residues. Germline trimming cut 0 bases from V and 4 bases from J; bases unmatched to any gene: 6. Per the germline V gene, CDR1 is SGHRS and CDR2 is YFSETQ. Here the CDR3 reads CASSLEGQVGTEAFF. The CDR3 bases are TGCGCCAGCAGCTTGGAAGGACAGGTCGGCACTGAAGCTTTCTTT.

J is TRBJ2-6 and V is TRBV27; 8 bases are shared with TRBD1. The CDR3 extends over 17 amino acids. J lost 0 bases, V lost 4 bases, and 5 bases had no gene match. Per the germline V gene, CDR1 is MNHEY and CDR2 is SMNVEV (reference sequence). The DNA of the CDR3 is TGTGCCAGCAGTTGTCCAGGGGGCTGCTCTGGGGCCAACGTCCTGACTTTC. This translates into CASSCPGGCSGANVLTF.

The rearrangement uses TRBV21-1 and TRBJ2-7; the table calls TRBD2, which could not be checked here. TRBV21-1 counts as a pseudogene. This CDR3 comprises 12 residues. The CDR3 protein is CASRLQSYEQYV. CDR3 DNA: TGTGCCAGCAGACTCCAATCCTACGAGCAGTACGTC.

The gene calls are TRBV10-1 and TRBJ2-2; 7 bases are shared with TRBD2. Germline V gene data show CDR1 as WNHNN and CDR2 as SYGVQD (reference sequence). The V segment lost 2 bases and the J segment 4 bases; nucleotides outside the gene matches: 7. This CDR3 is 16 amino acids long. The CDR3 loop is CASSENVGRRTGELFF. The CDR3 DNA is TGCGCCAGCAGTGAGAATGTCGGGAGGCGCACCGGGGAGCTGTTTTTT.

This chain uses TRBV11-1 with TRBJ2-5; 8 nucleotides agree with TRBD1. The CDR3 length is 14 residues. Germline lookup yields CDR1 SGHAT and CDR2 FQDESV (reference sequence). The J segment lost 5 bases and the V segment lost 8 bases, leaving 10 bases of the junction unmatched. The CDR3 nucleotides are TGTGCCAGCCGAGCAGGGGGCCCGGCGGAGACCCAGTACTTC. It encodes CASRAGGPAETQYF.

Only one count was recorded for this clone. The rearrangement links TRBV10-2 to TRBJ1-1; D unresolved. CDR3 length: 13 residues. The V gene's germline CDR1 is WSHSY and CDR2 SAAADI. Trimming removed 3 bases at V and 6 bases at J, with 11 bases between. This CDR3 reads CASSESGSPEAFF. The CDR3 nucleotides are TGCGCCAGCAGTGAATCAGGCAGCCCTGAAGCTTTCTTT.

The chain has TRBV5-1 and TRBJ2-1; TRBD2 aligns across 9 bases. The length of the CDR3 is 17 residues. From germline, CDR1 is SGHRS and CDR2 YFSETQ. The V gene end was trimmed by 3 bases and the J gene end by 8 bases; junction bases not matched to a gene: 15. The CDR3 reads CASSSFLSGRGGDEQFF. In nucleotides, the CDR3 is TGCGCCAGCAGCTCCTTTCTTAGCGGGAGAGGTGGGGATGAGCAGTTCTTC.

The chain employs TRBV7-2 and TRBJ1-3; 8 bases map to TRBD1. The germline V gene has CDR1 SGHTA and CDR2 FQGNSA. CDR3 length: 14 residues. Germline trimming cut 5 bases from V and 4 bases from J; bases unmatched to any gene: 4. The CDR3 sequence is CASSPWTGGNTIYF. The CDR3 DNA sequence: TGTGCCAGCAGCCCGTGGACAGGGGGAAACACCATATATTTT.

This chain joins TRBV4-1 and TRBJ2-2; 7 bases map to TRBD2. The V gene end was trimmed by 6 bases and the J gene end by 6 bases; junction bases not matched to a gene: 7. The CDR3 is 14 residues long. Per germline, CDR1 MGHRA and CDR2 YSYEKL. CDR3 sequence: CASSLTGRSGELFF. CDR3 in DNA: TGCGCCAGCAGTCTTACCGGGAGGTCCGGGGAGCTGTTTTTT.

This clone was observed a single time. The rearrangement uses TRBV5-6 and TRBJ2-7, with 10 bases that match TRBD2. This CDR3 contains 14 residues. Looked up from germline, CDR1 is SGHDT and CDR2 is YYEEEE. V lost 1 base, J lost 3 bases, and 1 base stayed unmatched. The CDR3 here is CASSLLAGGYEQYF. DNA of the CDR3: TGTGCCAGCAGCTTGTTAGCGGGAGGCTACGAGCAGTACTTC.

The CDR3, as DNA: TGTGCCAGCAGCTTAGACAGGTACACAGATACGCAGTATTTT. The encoded protein is CASSLDRYTDTQYF. The chain combines TRBV7-2 with TRBJ2-3; tentative D call: TRBD1 (5 bases). Deletions cut 1 base from V and 2 bases from J, with 7 bases between. Germline V gives CDR1 SGHTA, CDR2 FQGNSA. The CDR3 extends over 14 amino acids.

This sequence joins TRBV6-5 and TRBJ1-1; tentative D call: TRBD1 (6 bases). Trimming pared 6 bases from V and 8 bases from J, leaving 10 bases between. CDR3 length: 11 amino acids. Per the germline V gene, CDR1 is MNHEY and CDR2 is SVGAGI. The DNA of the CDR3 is TGTGCCAGCAGCGCTACAGGGGAAGCTTTCTTT. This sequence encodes CASSATGEAFF.

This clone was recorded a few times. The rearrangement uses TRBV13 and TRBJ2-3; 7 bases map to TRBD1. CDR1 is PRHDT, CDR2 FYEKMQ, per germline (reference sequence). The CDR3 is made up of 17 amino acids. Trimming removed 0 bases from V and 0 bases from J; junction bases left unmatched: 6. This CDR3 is CASSLGTGTVSTDTQYF. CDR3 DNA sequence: TGTGCCAGCAGCTTAGGGACCGGGACAGTTAGCACAGATACGCAGTATTTT.

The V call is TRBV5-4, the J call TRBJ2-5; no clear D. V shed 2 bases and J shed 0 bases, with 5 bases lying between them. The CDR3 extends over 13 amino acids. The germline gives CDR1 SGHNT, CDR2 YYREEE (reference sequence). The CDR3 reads CASSLSYQETQYF. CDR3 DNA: TGTGCCAGCAGCTTAAGCTACCAAGAGACCCAGTACTTC.

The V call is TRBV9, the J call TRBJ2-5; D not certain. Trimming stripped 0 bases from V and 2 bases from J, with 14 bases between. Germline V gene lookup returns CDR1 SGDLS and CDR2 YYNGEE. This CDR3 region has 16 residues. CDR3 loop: CASSVAISERQETQYF. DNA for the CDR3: TGTGCCAGCAGCGTAGCTATCAGCGAGAGACAAGAGACCCAGTACTTC.

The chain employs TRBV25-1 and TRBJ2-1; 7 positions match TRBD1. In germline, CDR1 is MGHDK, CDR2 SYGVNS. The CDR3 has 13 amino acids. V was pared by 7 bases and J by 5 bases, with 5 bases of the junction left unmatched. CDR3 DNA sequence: TGTGCCAGCAACACAGGGGACCACAATGAGCAGTTCTTC. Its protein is CASNTGDHNEQFF.